The clone carrying this TCR beta chain appeared many times. What it recognizes is unknown. This specimen comes from a study of breast tumors, draining lymph nodes, adjacent tissues. Findings and caveats of the study: Tumor repertoires ranked between lymph nodes and nontumor tissue in diversity, with V and J gene preferences. Tumor T cell lymph node origin was a supported hypothesis, not proven. Luminal-like breast cancer showed significantly higher tumor–nontumor repertoire similarity than basal-like.

TCRdb redid the calling of the multiplex PCR reads with MiXCR, one entry per CDR3 protein. Of fewer than 300,000 distinct CDR3 sequences in the sample, about 30% were seen once. V trimming: 5 bases; J trimming: 3 bases; junction bases outside the gene matches: 4. This CDR3 has 17 residues. From germline, CDR1 is LNHNV and CDR2 YYDKDF (reference sequence). Samples came from axillary lymph nodes draining the breast cancer. Sequencing input: axillary lymph node tissue. The source is a female donor with breast cancer. Some clones in this sample may be carry-over from other donors' samples. The rearrangement links TRBV15 to TRBJ2-4, with 16 bases aligning to TRBD2. CDR3 DNA sequence: TGTGCCACCAGCTTAGGGACTAGCGGGGGGGACAAAAACATTCAGTACTTC. Translating gives CATSLGTSGGDKNIQYF.